The rows below give T cell receptor beta chains drawn from one sample of a study of T cells in Graves' hyperthyroidism and ophthalmopathy. TCRdb ran MiXCR on the multiplex PCR reads and lists one entry per CDR3 protein. The table shows 650,000 to 700,000 distinct CDR3 sequences, with roughly 17% occurring only once. The source material was blood. The receptors derive from a man over 45 with Graves' hyperthyroidism. The CDR3 runs from the conserved cysteine through the conserved F or W. The order of the fields is V gene, D gene, CDR3 length, J gene, clone size, CDR3 DNA, CDR3 protein. The D gene is left open where the match is weak. Expanded clones get a size class; other rows say once, few or many, or leave the size out.

V gene: TRBV15; D gene: TRBD1; CDR3 length: 16; J gene: TRBJ2-7; clone size: few; CDR3 DNA: TGTGCCACCAGCCGAGTAGGGACAGCGAATACCCCCGAGCAGTACTTC; CDR3 protein: CATSRVGTANTPEQYF
V gene: TRBV7-2; D gene: TRBD1; CDR3 length: 17; J gene: TRBJ2-2; clone size: few; CDR3 DNA: TGTGCCAGTAGAGAAATGAGGACAGGGGGCAACACCGGGGAGCTGTTTTTT; CDR3 protein: CASREMRTGGNTGELFF
V gene: TRBV7-8; D gene: .; CDR3 length: 18; J gene: TRBJ2-1; clone size: many; CDR3 DNA: TGTGCCAGCAGCCTACGGGGAAGTAGCAGCATTCTGGGCAATGAGCAGTTCTTC; CDR3 protein: CASSLRGSSSILGNEQFF
V gene: TRBV27; D gene: .; CDR3 length: 14; J gene: TRBJ1-1; clone size: many; CDR3 DNA: TGTGCCAGCAGTTTATTTTTCCCGAACACTGAAGCTTTCTTT; CDR3 protein: CASSLFFPNTEAFF
V gene: TRBV19; D gene: .; CDR3 length: 13; J gene: TRBJ2-2; clone size: .; CDR3 DNA: TGTGCCACCTCGGAGGGGTACACCGGGGAGCTGTTTTTT; CDR3 protein: CATSEGYTGELFF
V gene: TRBV24-1; D gene: TRBD2; CDR3 length: 16; J gene: TRBJ2-1; clone size: many; CDR3 DNA: TGTGCCACCAGTGGTGGGACTAGCGGTGCCTACAATGAGCAGTTCTTC; CDR3 protein: CATSGGTSGAYNEQFF
V gene: TRBV27; D gene: TRBD1; CDR3 length: 15; J gene: TRBJ1-2; clone size: many; CDR3 DNA: TGTGCCAGCAGTCCGACACCGACAGGGAACTATGGCTACACCTTC; CDR3 protein: CASSPTPTGNYGYTF
V gene: TRBV29-1; D gene: TRBD1; CDR3 length: 12; J gene: TRBJ2-7; clone size: many; CDR3 DNA: TGCAGCGGGGGACAGGGGGGTTACGAGCAGTACTTC; CDR3 protein: CSGGQGGYEQYF
V gene: TRBV7-3; D gene: TRBD1; CDR3 length: 15; J gene: TRBJ1-2; clone size: .; CDR3 DNA: TGTGCCAGCAGCCCGATAGGGGGCCTGCTTTATGGCTACACCTTC; CDR3 protein: CASSPIGGLLYGYTF
V gene: TRBV7-9; D gene: .; CDR3 length: 16; J gene: TRBJ1-5; clone size: many; CDR3 DNA: TGTGCCAGCAGCTTAGTCGGGACAAATAGCAATCAGCCCCAGCATTTT; CDR3 protein: CASSLVGTNSNQPQHF
V gene: TRBV18; D gene: .; CDR3 length: 12; J gene: TRBJ2-7; clone size: many; CDR3 DNA: TGTGCCAGCTCACCAGGGGGTGTCGAGCAGTACTTC; CDR3 protein: CASSPGGVEQYF
V gene: TRBV27; D gene: .; CDR3 length: 13; J gene: TRBJ1-5; clone size: many; CDR3 DNA: TGTGCCTCTTCGGGGGGCTCAGGTCAGCCCCAGCATTTT; CDR3 protein: CASSGGSGQPQHF
V gene: TRBV19; D gene: .; CDR3 length: 14; J gene: TRBJ2-1; clone size: .; CDR3 DNA: TGTGCCAGTAGTATAGCGATCGGGTACAATGAGCAGTTCTTC; CDR3 protein: CASSIAIGYNEQFF
V gene: TRBV28; D gene: .; CDR3 length: 21; J gene: TRBJ2-6; clone size: many; CDR3 DNA: TGTGCCAGCAGTTCCGCGATACTCCGGACGGATTTTAGCTCTGGGGCCAACGTCCTGACTTTC; CDR3 protein: CASSSAILRTDFSSGANVLTF
V gene: TRBV5-5; D gene: TRBD1; CDR3 length: 17; J gene: TRBJ1-6; clone size: .; CDR3 DNA: TGTGCCAGCAGCGCCTCCGGGACAGGGGGGGTCGGGTCACCCCTCCACTTT; CDR3 protein: CASSASGTGGVGSPLHF
V gene: TRBV24-1; D gene: .; CDR3 length: 13; J gene: TRBJ1-2; clone size: .; CDR3 DNA: TGTGCCACCAGTGACCTAGACAGCTCTGGCTACACCTTC; CDR3 protein: CATSDLDSSGYTF
V gene: TRBV24-1; D gene: .; CDR3 length: 17; J gene: TRBJ2-2; clone size: few; CDR3 DNA: TGTGCCACCAGTGATTTTCGACAGGCCGCGAACACCGGGGAGCTGTTTTTT; CDR3 protein: CATSDFRQAANTGELFF
V gene: TRBV11-2; D gene: TRBD2; CDR3 length: 13; J gene: TRBJ2-7; clone size: many; CDR3 DNA: TGTGCCAGCAGCTTCGGGGGGTTAAACGAGCAGTACTTC; CDR3 protein: CASSFGGLNEQYF
V gene: TRBV30; D gene: .; CDR3 length: 16; J gene: TRBJ2-3; clone size: many; CDR3 DNA: TGTGCCTGGAGACCAAGAGCGGATCTATTTCAAGATACGCAGTATTTT; CDR3 protein: CAWRPRADLFQDTQYF
V gene: TRBV9; D gene: .; CDR3 length: 14; J gene: TRBJ2-7; clone size: .; CDR3 DNA: TGTGCCAGCAGTTCCGGGTCGGGCAGGGGCGAGCAGTACTTC; CDR3 protein: CASSSGSGRGEQYF
V gene: TRBV25-1; D gene: .; CDR3 length: 14; J gene: TRBJ1-4; clone size: .; CDR3 DNA: TGTGCCAGCAGTGAGGCCGTCGGGTGGGAAAAACTGTTTTTT; CDR3 protein: CASSEAVGWEKLFF
V gene: TRBV28; D gene: .; CDR3 length: 13; J gene: TRBJ1-1; clone size: many; CDR3 DNA: TGTGCCAGCAGTTTGCCTGGGAACACTGAAGCTTTCTTT; CDR3 protein: CASSLPGNTEAFF
V gene: TRBV5-1; D gene: .; CDR3 length: 15; J gene: TRBJ2-2; clone size: .; CDR3 DNA: TGCGCCAGCACCAAAGAGAGCGGGTCCACCGGGGAGCTGTTTTTT; CDR3 protein: CASTKESGSTGELFF
V gene: TRBV7-2; D gene: .; CDR3 length: 15; J gene: TRBJ2-1; clone size: many; CDR3 DNA: TGTGCCAGCAGCTTATCCAGGGAGGTACACAATGAGCAGTTCTTC; CDR3 protein: CASSLSREVHNEQFF